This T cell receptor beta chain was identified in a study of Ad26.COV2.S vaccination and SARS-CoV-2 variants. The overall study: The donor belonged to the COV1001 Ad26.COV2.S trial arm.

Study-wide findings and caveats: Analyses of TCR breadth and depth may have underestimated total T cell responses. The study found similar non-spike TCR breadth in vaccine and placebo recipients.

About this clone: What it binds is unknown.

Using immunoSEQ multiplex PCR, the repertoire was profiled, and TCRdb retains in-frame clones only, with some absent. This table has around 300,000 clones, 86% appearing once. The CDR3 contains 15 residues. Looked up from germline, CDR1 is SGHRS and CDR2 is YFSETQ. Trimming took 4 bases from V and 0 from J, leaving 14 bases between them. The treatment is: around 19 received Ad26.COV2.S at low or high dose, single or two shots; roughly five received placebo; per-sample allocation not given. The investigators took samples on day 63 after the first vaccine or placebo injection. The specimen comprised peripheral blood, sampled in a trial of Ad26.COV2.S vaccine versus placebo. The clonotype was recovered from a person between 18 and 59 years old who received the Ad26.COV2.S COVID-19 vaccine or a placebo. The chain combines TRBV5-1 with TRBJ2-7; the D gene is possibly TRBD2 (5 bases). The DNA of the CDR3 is TGCGCCAGCAGCCGAGGTTCGGGAAGCTCCTACGAGCAGTACTTC. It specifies CASSRGSGSSYEQYF.